This TCR beta chain was captured by sequencing in a study of blood T cell repertoires in COVID-19. Study overall: Sites in the United States, Italy and Spain provided acute and convalescent COVID-19 samples.

Repertoires were generated with immunoSEQ multiplex PCR, while TCRdb's copy carries only in-frame clones and drops some. The table has roughly 92,000 clones, 80% to 85% seen once; the top ten hold roughly 30%. The specimen was peripheral blood. The TCR was taken from an elderly woman with active or convalescent COVID-19.

As DNA, the CDR3 is TGTGCCAGCAGCTCTACGACTAGCGGGGGGGCGTACAATGAGCAGTTCTTC. Its protein product is CASSSTTSGGAYNEQFF. The chain joins TRBV3-1 (or the pseudogene TRBV3-2) to TRBJ2-1; 14 nucleotides agree with TRBD2. J lost 4 bases, V lost 5 bases, and 7 bases had no gene match. The CDR3 has 17 amino acids. Looked up from germline, CDR1 is LGHDT and CDR2 is YNNKEL (reference sequence).